Following are 27 T cell receptor beta chains from one sample sequenced in a study of blood T cells in healthy people across ages. A sample-barcoded 5' primer and a J-beta primer mix were used in a second PCR of roughly 7 to 12 cycles. TCRdb re-called the 5' RACE reads through MiXCR, storing one row per CDR3 protein. The top ten clones hold over 10% of a sample with around 1.1 million distinct CDR3 sequences, approximately 38% of them seen once. Sequenced: blood. The receptors shown here come from a man younger than 35 in good health.

This clonotype appeared a few times. V gene TRBV6-2 or TRBV6-3 combines with J gene TRBJ2-7; no reliable D call. Deletions cut 4 bases from V and 7 bases from J, with 11 bases between. CDR1 and CDR2 from the germline V gene are MNHEY and SVGEGT. The CDR3 has 12 residues. The CDR3 DNA reads TGTGCCAGCAGTTCGGGTCTCGGTGAGCAGTACTTC. Translating gives CASSSGLGEQYF.

This clonotype was counted only a few times. The rearrangement uses TRBV15 and TRBJ2-4, with 7 positions matching TRBD1. J was trimmed by 0 bases and V by 0 bases; bases with no gene match: 14. From germline, CDR1 is LNHNV and CDR2 YYDKDF (reference sequence). CDR3 size: 20 residues. CDR3 DNA sequence: TGTGCCACCAGCAGAGATAGCGTACAGCGACAGGGAATAGCCAAAAACATTCAGTACTTC. It translates to CATSRDSVQRQGIAKNIQYF. Drawing the rest from reference TRBV15 and TRBJ2-4, the complete variable domain is DAMVIQNPRYQVTQFGKPVTLSCSQTLNHNVMYWYQQKSSQAPKLLFHYYDKDFNNEADTPDNFQSRRPNTSFCFLDIRSPGLGDTAMYLCATSRDSVQRQGIAKNIQYFGAGTRLSVL.

The chain recombines TRBV20-1 with TRBJ2-3, with D unclear. Germline V gene lookup returns CDR1 DFQATT and CDR2 SNEGSKA (reference sequence). Trimming left V 5 bases short and J 4 bases short, with 7 bases between. The CDR3 sequence is 11 residues long. CDR3 amino acids: CSAEKADTQYF. In nucleotides, the CDR3 is TGCAGTGCTGAAAAGGCAGATACGCAGTATTTT.

This chain uses TRBV7-9 with TRBJ1-1; D uncertain. The V end lost 7 bases, the J end lost 2 bases, and 20 bases lay between the germline ends. The germline V gene has CDR1 SEHNR and CDR2 FQNEAQ (reference sequence). The CDR3 loop spans 16 amino acids. The CDR3 DNA reads as TGTGCCAGCACGAACGGGCCTCACCGGCCCAACACTGAAGCTTTCTTT. Translated, it gives CASTNGPHRPNTEAFF.

The V gene is TRBV20-1, the J gene TRBJ1-6; the D is unclear. The CDR3 sequence is 15 residues long. V gave up 0 bases and J gave up 4 bases, with 10 bases separating them. CDR1 and CDR2 from the germline V gene are DFQATT and SNEGSKA (reference sequence). DNA of the CDR3: TGCAGTGCTAGAGATCGGACCTCTTATAATTCACCCCTCCACTTT. It encodes CSARDRTSYNSPLHF.

V is TRBV11-1 and J is TRBJ2-1; D is unresolved. This CDR3 comprises 13 residues. The V end was cut by 5 bases, the J end by 4 bases, with 9 bases between. Germline lookup yields CDR1 SGHAT and CDR2 FQDESV (reference sequence). CDR3 amino acids: CASSRNGYNEQFF. CDR3 bases: TGTGCCAGCAGCCGAAACGGGTACAATGAGCAGTTCTTC.

This clonotype has a handful of counts. The chain uses TRBV4-1 and TRBJ1-1, with D unresolved. Looked up from germline, CDR1 is MGHRA and CDR2 is YSYEKL. V was cut by 3 bases and J by 5 bases, with 10 bases left in between. The CDR3 runs to 13 residues. CDR3 DNA sequence: TGCGCCAGCAGCCACGCCGGCAAAACTGAAGCTTTCTTT. This translates into CASSHAGKTEAFF.

This clonotype was seen a few times. The chain has TRBV7-9 and TRBJ2-1; a weak D match, TRBD1 (5 bases). Looked up from germline, CDR1 is SEHNR and CDR2 is FQNEAQ (reference sequence). Trimming removed 6 bases at V and 5 bases at J, with 17 bases between. The CDR3 covers 15 residues. The CDR3 nucleotides read TGTGCCAGCAGGTCGACAGATCCCGGTCACAATGAGCAGTTCTTC. This codes for CASRSTDPGHNEQFF. Full variable domain (missing parts from reference TRBV7-9 and TRBJ2-1): DTGVSQNPRHKITKRGQNVTFRCDPISEHNRLYWYRQTLGQGPEFLTYFQNEAQLEKSRLLSDRFSAERPKGSFSTLEIQRTEQGDSAMYLCASRSTDPGHNEQFFGPGTRLTVL.

This clonotype was seen only a few times. The rearrangement links TRBV27 to TRBJ2-7; D perhaps matches TRBD1 (5 bases). The CDR3 is made up of 16 amino acids. The germline V and J ends were trimmed by 5 bases and 4 bases, with 21 bases remaining between them. In germline, CDR1 is MNHEY, CDR2 SMNVEV (reference sequence). The CDR3, as DNA: TGTGCCAGCAGTACTATCATCCCTCAGGGTAGATACGAGCAGTACTTC. It specifies CASSTIIPQGRYEQYF.

J is TRBJ2-3 and V is TRBV20-1, with unresolved D. The CDR3 is 14 amino acids. Germline CDR1 is DFQATT and CDR2 is SNEGSKA (reference sequence). V was pared by 3 bases and J by 0 bases, with 10 bases between. The chain's CDR3 is CSASQVRSTDTQYF. CDR3 bases: TGCAGTGCTAGCCAGGTCCGAAGCACAGATACGCAGTATTTT.

This sequence joins TRBV6-2 or TRBV6-3 and TRBJ2-7; TRBD2 agrees at 15 bases. The CDR3 contains 15 residues. With 7 bases clipped from V and 3 bases from J, the junction kept 4 bases outside the gene matches. The germline CDR1 and CDR2 sequences are MNHEY and SVGEGT. The CDR3 region has the DNA TGTGCCAGCATCAAGGGACTAGCGGGGGGCTACGAGCAGTACTTC. Protein sequence: CASIKGLAGGYEQYF.

The sample holds many counts of this clonotype. The chain uses TRBV7-2 and TRBJ2-3; no reliable D call. CDR3 length equals 15 residues. V was trimmed by 0 bases and J by 0 bases, leaving 7 bases between them. The germline V gene has CDR1 SGHTA and CDR2 FQGNSA. This CDR3 reads CASSLARASTDTQYF. For the CDR3, the DNA is TGTGCCAGCAGCTTAGCGCGTGCTAGCACAGATACGCAGTATTTT.

The gene calls are TRBV7-8 and TRBJ1-1, with 12 bases fitting TRBD1. Trimming took 5 bases from V and 5 from J; bases not matched to a gene: 6. The CDR3 totals 15 residues. From germline, CDR1 is SGHVS and CDR2 FQNEAQ. This CDR3 is CASSPGQGAITEAFF. In nucleotides, the CDR3 is TGTGCCAGCAGCCCGGGACAGGGGGCGATTACTGAAGCTTTCTTT. Variable domain in full (rest from reference TRBV7-8 and TRBJ1-1): GAGVSQSPRYKVAKRGQDVALRCDPISGHVSLFWYQQALGQGPEFLTYFQNEAQLDKSGLPSDRFFAERPEGSVSTLKIQRTQQEDSAVYLCASSPGQGAITEAFFGQGTRLTVV.

This clonotype was counted once. This chain links TRBV12-3 or TRBV12-4 with TRBJ1-4; 8 nucleotides align to TRBD1. The CDR3 consists of 16 residues. J lost 3 bases, V lost 4 bases, and 7 bases had no gene match. CDR3 loop: CASSSHDRGANEKLFF. The CDR3 region has the DNA TGTGCCAGCAGTTCACATGACAGGGGCGCTAATGAAAAACTGTTTTTT.

This clonotype came up a few times. The rearrangement uses TRBV7-4 and TRBJ1-4, with TRBD1 as a possible D gene (5 bases). Trimming took off 5 bases at V and 8 bases at J, with 21 bases between the two ends. The CDR3 contains 16 residues. The V gene's germline CDR1 is SGHVT and CDR2 SQSDAQ. In DNA form, the CDR3 reads TGTGCCAGCAGCCCCTTCGGGACTACAAAGACAGAAAAACTGTTTTTT. Amino acids: CASSPFGTTKTEKLFF.

This rearrangement joins TRBV12-5 to TRBJ2-3; 8 nucleotides line up with TRBD2. Germline V gene data show CDR1 as LGHNT and CDR2 as FRNRAP. The V segment lost 2 bases and the J segment 3 bases; nucleotides outside the gene matches: 10. The CDR3 loop spans 17 amino acids. Here the CDR3 reads CASGLKPRGGLTDTQYF. CDR3 sequence (DNA): TGTGCTAGTGGTTTGAAGCCTCGGGGGGGCCTAACAGATACGCAGTATTTT.

The chain has TRBV10-3 and TRBJ2-5; no firm D call. This CDR3 comprises 13 residues. The germline V gene has CDR1 ENHRY and CDR2 SYGVKD. V lost 8 bases and J 1 base, leaving 11 bases between the germline ends. The CDR3 here is CAISSQIQETQYF. The CDR3 DNA is TGTGCCATCTCGAGCCAGATCCAAGAGACCCAGTACTTC.

The chain employs TRBV14 and TRBJ2-5; 11 bases map to TRBD1. The J call could be wrong; TRBJ2-4 is a better fit for the DNA end. CDR3 size: 18 residues. Germline CDR1 SGHDN, CDR2 FVKESK. DNA for the CDR3: TGTGCCAGCAGTCCAAAGGGACAGGGGGTAGTCAGGAAAAACATTCAGTACTTC. Its translation is CASSPKGQGVVRKNIQYF.

The chain couples TRBV5-5 to TRBJ1-5, with D possibly being TRBD1 (5 bases). Trimming removed 0 bases at V and 2 bases at J, with 12 bases between. This CDR3 is 16 amino acids long. The germline gives CDR1 SGHKS, CDR2 YYEKEE (reference sequence). In nucleotides, the CDR3 is TGTGCCAGCAGCTTGGGGCAGGGCTATCGCAATCAGCCCCAGCATTTT. Protein sequence: CASSLGQGYRNQPQHF.

This clonotype was counted at least ten times. The DNA for the CDR3 is TGTGCCAGCAGTTTTAAGGGGGGTTCCTACAATGAGCAGTTCTTC. It is translated as CASSFKGGSYNEQFF. This chain uses TRBV27 with TRBJ2-1, with D perhaps assigned TRBD1 or TRBD2 (6 bases each). Trimming removed 3 bases from V and 1 base from J, with 10 bases in between. CDR1 and CDR2 (germline): MNHEY, SMNVEV (reference sequence). The CDR3 contains 15 residues.

The gene calls are TRBV7-9 and TRBJ1-1; unclear D gene. The germline gives CDR1 SEHNR, CDR2 FQNEAQ (reference sequence). The CDR3 contains 12 residues. V shed 3 bases and J shed 3 bases, with 5 bases lying between them. The CDR3 is CASSLWYTEAFF. The CDR3 DNA sequence: TGTGCCAGCAGCTTGTGGTACACTGAAGCTTTCTTT.

This clonotype was observed a handful of times. The V gene is TRBV9, the J gene TRBJ1-6; weak D call: TRBD1 (6 bases). In germline, CDR1 is SGDLS, CDR2 YYNGEE. The V end lost 5 bases, the J end lost 6 bases, and 15 bases lay between the germline ends. The CDR3 has 15 residues. The CDR3 DNA follows: TGTGCCAGCAGTAGGTCGACAGGACTTAATTCACCCCTCCACTTT. It encodes CASSRSTGLNSPLHF.

This clonotype came up a few times. The genes are TRBV10-3 and TRBJ1-1; D unresolved. V shed 0 bases and J shed 1 base, with 12 bases lying between them. This CDR3 comprises 16 residues. Germline V CDR1 and CDR2: ENHRY, SYGVKD. CDR3 protein: CAISESKTKRNTEAFF. The CDR3 coding sequence is TGTGCCATCAGTGAGTCGAAGACCAAAAGGAACACTGAAGCTTTCTTT.

This clonotype has a count of ten or more. The CDR3 sequence is CSARVGTSDTDTQYF. Written as DNA, the CDR3 is TGCAGTGCTAGAGTGGGTACTAGCGACACAGATACGCAGTATTTT. This chain uses TRBV20-1 with TRBJ2-3; TRBD2 aligns across 7 bases. The CDR3 has 15 amino acids. Germline CDR1 DFQATT, CDR2 SNEGSKA (reference sequence). After removal of 1 base from V and 2 bases from J, the junction contained 6 bases not matched to a gene.

Concerning this clonotype: Germline and junction disagree at one end, which may indicate a read error. The chain joins TRBV12-3 or TRBV12-4 to TRBJ1-4, with 7 bases identical to TRBD1. This CDR3 has 14 residues. CDR3 protein: CASTPGQRNEKLLF. The CDR3 DNA follows: TGTGCCAGCACCCCGGGACAGCGTAATGAAAAACTGCTTTTT.

This rearrangement joins TRBV2 to TRBJ2-1, with a tentative D call TRBD1 (5 bases). The CDR3 is made up of 12 amino acids. Trimming took off 8 bases at V and 5 bases at J, with 10 bases between the two ends. Looked up from germline, CDR1 is SNHLY and CDR2 is FYNNEI. This chain's CDR3 is CASFSTDNEQFF. The CDR3 DNA follows: TGTGCCAGCTTTTCGACAGACAATGAGCAGTTCTTC.

The chain combines TRBV30 with TRBJ1-2; 10 positions match TRBD1. With V trimmed by 8 bases and J by 7 bases, 4 bases remained unmatched. Germline lookup yields CDR1 GTSNPN and CDR2 SVGIG (reference sequence). There are 11 residues in the CDR3. CDR3 in DNA: TGTGCCGGACAGGGGGTTCGTGGCTACACCTTC. It yields the protein CAGQGVRGYTF. Supplemented by reference TRBV30 and TRBJ1-2, the full variable domain reads SQTIHQWPATLVQPVGSPLSLECTVEGTSNPNLYWYRQAAGRGLQLLFYSVGIGQISSEVPQNLSASRPQDRQFILSSKKLLLSDSGFYLCAGQGVRGYTFGSGTRLTVV.